Presented here are 9 T cell receptor beta chains from one specimen sequenced in a study of blood T cell repertoires in COVID-19. Assay used: immunoSEQ multiplex PCR; TCRdb lists only in-frame clones, some missing. The data hold 85,000 to 100,000 clones, with about 78% observed a single time. Sequencing input: peripheral blood. These receptors originate from a man aged 50-59 years who had recovered from COVID-19.

The chain links TRBV3-1 (or the pseudogene TRBV3-2) to TRBJ2-1; 8 nucleotides agree with TRBD2. Germline trimming cut 1 base from V and 5 bases from J; bases unmatched to any gene: 10. Germline CDR1 reads LGHDT; CDR2 reads YNNKEL (reference sequence). CDR3 size: 17 residues. CDR3 protein: CASSQVASGSSNNEQFF. The CDR3 DNA is TGTGCCAGCAGCCAAGTGGCCAGCGGGAGTTCCAACAATGAGCAGTTCTTC.

This clone was detected once. The rearrangement uses TRBV5-1 and TRBJ2-1; 8 bases map to TRBD1. V was pared by 5 bases and J by 7 bases, with 11 bases of the junction left unmatched. CDR1 is SGHRS, CDR2 YFSETQ, per germline. The CDR3 length is 15 residues. The CDR3 DNA reads as TGCGCCAGCAGAAGGGACAGGCCCTCCGGGAATGAGCAGTTCTTC. Translation: CASRRDRPSGNEQFF.

The J gene is TRBJ2-1, the V gene TRBV4-2; D remains unclear. The CDR3 covers 16 residues. Trimming left V 1 base short and J 4 bases short, with 14 bases between. The germline V gene encodes CDR1 LGHNA and CDR2 YNFKEQ. The CDR3 DNA sequence: TGTGCCAGCAGCCAAGGTGATGATATAGAGTACAATGAGCAGTTCTTC. This codes for CASSQGDDIEYNEQFF.

The chain has TRBV18 and TRBJ2-1; D gene ambiguous. Germline V gives CDR1 KGHSH, CDR2 LQKENI. This CDR3 has 13 amino acids. The V end lost 2 bases, the J end lost 5 bases, and 7 bases lay between the germline ends. CDR3 bases: TGTGCCAGCTCACCAGGCCGGGACAATGAGCAGTTCTTC. This translates into CASSPGRDNEQFF.

The rearrangement uses TRBV9 and TRBJ2-5; 10 bases map to TRBD1. V lost 4 bases to trimming and J lost 5 bases; unmatched junction nucleotides: 8. The CDR3 has 15 amino acids. Looked up from germline, CDR1 is SGDLS and CDR2 is YYNGEE. DNA of the CDR3: TGTGCCAGCAGCCCCGGGACAGGGGAACTGGAGACCCAGTACTTC. This gives the protein CASSPGTGELETQYF.

The chain employs TRBV18 and TRBJ1-1, with 7 bases matching TRBD1. Trimming took 2 bases from V and 4 from J; bases not matched to a gene: 7. Germline CDR1 reads KGHSH; CDR2 reads LQKENI. The CDR3 covers 15 residues. The CDR3 region is CASSPMTGKTTEAFF. The CDR3 DNA follows: TGTGCCAGCTCACCAATGACAGGGAAGACCACTGAAGCTTTCTTT. Variable domain in full (rest from reference TRBV18 and TRBJ1-1): NAGVMQNPRHLVRRRGQEARLRCSPMKGHSHVYWYRQLPEEGLKFMVYLQKENIIDESGMPKERFSAEFPKEGPSILRIQQVVRGDSAAYFCASSPMTGKTTEAFFGQGTRLTVV.

The J gene is TRBJ2-5, the V gene TRBV6-1; the D is unclear. The germline CDR1 and CDR2 sequences are MNHNS and SASEGT. Deletions cut 2 bases from V and 6 bases from J, with 13 bases between. This CDR3 contains 14 residues. The CDR3 is CASSETPGIKTQYF. Written as DNA, the CDR3 is TGTGCCAGCAGTGAAACCCCCGGTATTAAGACCCAGTACTTC.

The chain's CDR3 is CASSFVGTAEAFF. CDR3 DNA sequence: TGTGCCAGCAGCTTTGTCGGGACAGCAGAAGCTTTCTTT. This sequence joins TRBV5-4 and TRBJ1-1, with 7 bases that match TRBD1. The CDR3 runs to 13 residues. The trim removed 2 bases at V and 8 bases at J, leaving 6 bases unmatched. Germline CDR1 and CDR2: SGHNT and YYREEE (reference sequence).

The V gene is TRBV19, the J gene TRBJ1-2, with D possibly being TRBD1 (6 bases). The CDR3 is 15 amino acids. The germline V gene has CDR1 LNHDA and CDR2 SQIVND (reference sequence). With 5 bases removed from V and 6 bases from J, the gap between germline ends came to 19 bases. The CDR3 coding sequence is TGTGCCAGTAGTGCCCCCGACAGGACGACTAATGGCTACACCTTC. Translating gives CASSAPDRTTNGYTF.